One sample yielded the 7 T cell receptor beta chains listed below, sequenced in a study of control samples from healthy donors and cancer patients. TCRdb's copy holds only in-frame clones and misses some; the assay was immunoSEQ multiplex PCR. The sample shows over 75,000 clones, 90% to 95% of them seen only once. Sequencing was carried out using blood. These receptors were obtained from a man aged 25-40 years in good health.

V gene TRBV9 combines with J gene TRBJ1-2; D may be TRBD1 (6 bases). CDR3 size: 12 residues. Trimming removed 4 bases at V and 5 bases at J, with 9 bases between. Germline loops: CDR1 SGDLS, CDR2 YYNGEE. CDR3 sequence (DNA): TGTGCCAGCAGCCCCGGACAGTATGGCTACACCTTC. Amino acid sequence: CASSPGQYGYTF.

The CDR3 is CASSLLYRGTEQYF. In DNA form, the CDR3 reads TGTGCCAGCAGCTTATTATACAGGGGGACCGAGCAGTACTTC. The rearrangement uses TRBV7-2 and TRBJ2-7; 8 bases align to TRBD1. Losses at the gene ends were 2 bases for V and 6 bases for J; bases not matched to a gene: 6. The CDR3 is 14 amino acids. Germline V gene sequence: CDR1 SGHTA, CDR2 FQGNSA. The full variable domain, completed using reference TRBV7-2 and TRBJ2-7, is GAGVSQSPSNKVTEKGKDVELRCDPISGHTALYWYRQSLGQGLEFLIYFQGNSAPDKSGLPSDRFSAERTGGSVSTLTIQRTQQEDSAVYLCASSLLYRGTEQYFGPGTRLTVT.

In its sample, this clone was seen once. The chain joins TRBV5-8 to TRBJ2-6; TRBD2 is a possible D gene (5 bases). Deletions cut 0 bases from V and 2 bases from J, with 6 bases between. The CDR3 consists of 15 residues. Per germline, CDR1 SGHTS and CDR2 YDEGEE. CDR3 nucleotide sequence: TGTGCCAGCAGCTTGGGAGGGACTGGGGCCAACGTCCTGACTTTC. This translates into CASSLGGTGANVLTF.

The rearrangement links TRBV27 to TRBJ1-5; D unclear. Germline V gene data show CDR1 as MNHEY and CDR2 as SMNVEV (reference sequence). V lost 3 bases and J lost 3, with 6 bases in between. This CDR3 is 13 amino acids long. The chain's CDR3 is CASSLGFNQPQHF. CDR3 sequence (DNA): TGTGCCAGCAGTTTGGGATTCAATCAGCCCCAGCATTTT.

The chain is built from TRBV7-2 and TRBJ2-3; 12 bases are a match to TRBD2. The V gene end was trimmed by 3 bases and the J gene end by 3 bases; junction bases not matched to a gene: 7. Germline values: CDR1 SGHTA, CDR2 FQGNSA. This CDR3 has 17 residues. DNA for the CDR3: TGTGCCAGCAGCTTGAGGCTAGCGGGGGGGCCAACAGATACGCAGTATTTT. Amino acids: CASSLRLAGGPTDTQYF. The full variable domain, its missing parts supplied by reference TRBV7-2 and TRBJ2-3, is GAGVSQSPSNKVTEKGKDVELRCDPISGHTALYWYRQSLGQGLEFLIYFQGNSAPDKSGLPSDRFSAERTGGSVSTLTIQRTQQEDSAVYLCASSLRLAGGPTDTQYFGPGTRLTVL.

This chain uses TRBV25-1 with TRBJ1-1, with D possibly TRBD1 on 6 matching bases. V shed 3 bases and J shed 3 bases, with 11 bases lying between them. The CDR3 has 14 amino acids. The germline gives CDR1 MGHDK, CDR2 SYGVNS. The CDR3 nucleotides read TGTGCCAGCAGTGACAACAGGGCTTACACTGAAGCTTTCTTT. Translated: CASSDNRAYTEAFF.

As concerns this clone: Additional DNA sequences in this sample encode the identical CDR3. The chain employs TRBV18 and TRBJ1-1; a weak D match, TRBD1 (5 bases). Germline-derived CDR1 and CDR2 are KGHSH and LQKENI. There are 13 residues in the CDR3. V was pared by 3 bases and J by 1 base, with 6 bases between. The CDR3 is CASSPQGNTEAFF. CDR3 bases: TGTGCCAGCTCACCTCAGGGGAACACTGAAGCTTTCTTT.